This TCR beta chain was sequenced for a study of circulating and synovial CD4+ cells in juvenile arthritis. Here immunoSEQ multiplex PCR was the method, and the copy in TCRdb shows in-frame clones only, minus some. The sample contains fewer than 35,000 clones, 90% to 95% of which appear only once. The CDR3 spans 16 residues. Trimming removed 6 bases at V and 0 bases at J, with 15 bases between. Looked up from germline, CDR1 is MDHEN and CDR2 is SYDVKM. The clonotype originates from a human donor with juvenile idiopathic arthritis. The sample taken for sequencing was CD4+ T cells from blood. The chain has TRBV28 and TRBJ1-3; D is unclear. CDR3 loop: CASSLPTSSSGNTIYF. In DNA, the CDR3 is TGTGCCAGCAGCCTGCCCACTTCGTCCTCTGGAAACACCATATATTTT. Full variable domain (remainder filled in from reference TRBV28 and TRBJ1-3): DVKVTQSSRYLVKRTGEKVFLECVQDMDHENMFWYRQDPGLGLRLIYFSYDVKMKEKGDIPEGYSVSREKKERFSLILESASTNQTSMYLCASSLPTSSSGNTIYFGEGSWLTVV.